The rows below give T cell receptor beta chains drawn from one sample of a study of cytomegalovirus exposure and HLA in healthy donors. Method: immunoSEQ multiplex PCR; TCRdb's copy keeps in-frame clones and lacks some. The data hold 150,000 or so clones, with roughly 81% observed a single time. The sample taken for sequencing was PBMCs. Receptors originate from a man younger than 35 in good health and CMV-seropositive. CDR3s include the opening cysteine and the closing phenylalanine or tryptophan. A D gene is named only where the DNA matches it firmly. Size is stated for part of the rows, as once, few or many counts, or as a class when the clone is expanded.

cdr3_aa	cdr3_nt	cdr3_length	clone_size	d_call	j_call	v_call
CASSLPGQAYGYTF	TGTGCCAGCAGCTTGCCGGGACAGGCTTATGGCTACACCTTC	14	once	TRBD1	TRBJ1-2	TRBV7-9
CASSLVSGSTNEKLFF	TGCGCCAGCAGCTTGGTTTCAGGGTCTACTAATGAAAAACTGTTTTTT	16	few	.	TRBJ1-4	TRBV5-1
CASSLQATQETQYF	TGTGCCAGCAGCTTACAGGCTACCCAAGAGACCCAGTACTTC	14	.	.	TRBJ2-5	TRBV7-9
CASSLDPYGQRPQHF	TGTGCCAGCAGCTTAGACCCCTATGGACAACGGCCCCAGCATTTT	15	.	.	TRBJ1-5	TRBV7-2
CASSPQVDYGYTF	TGTGCCAGCAGCCCTCAGGTGGACTATGGCTACACCTTC	13	.	.	TRBJ1-2	TRBV7-9
CASSQDQRTGGSGYTF	TGCGCCAGCAGCCAAGATCAGCGGACAGGGGGTAGTGGCTACACCTTC	16	.	TRBD1	TRBJ1-2	TRBV4-3
CATSRDRAVAYEQYF	TGTGCCACCAGCAGAGATCGAGCGGTTGCCTACGAGCAGTACTTC	15	.	.	TRBJ2-7	TRBV15
CASSLMAGGRGDTQYF	TGTGCCAGCAGCCTAATGGCGGGGGGGCGGGGAGATACGCAGTATTTT	16	.	TRBD2	TRBJ2-3	TRBV7-2
CASSQGVSAYEQYF	TGTGCCAGCAGCCAAGGTGTCAGTGCCTACGAGCAGTACTTC	14	.	.	TRBJ2-7	TRBV4-2
CASSTRGPDQPQHF	TGTGCCAGCAGCACCAGGGGGCCTGATCAGCCCCAGCATTTT	14	.	.	TRBJ1-5	TRBV21-1
CASSSPGGELFF	TGTGCCAGCAGCTCCCCCGGCGGGGAGCTGTTTTTT	12	.	.	TRBJ2-2	TRBV11-1
CASSVDEGTLVDTQYF	TGTGCCAGCAGCGTAGATGAGGGAACCTTGGTTGATACGCAGTATTTT	16	.	.	TRBJ2-3	TRBV9
CASSSRTGGTATYGYTF	TGTGCCAGCAGCTCCCGGACAGGGGGCACGGCTACCTATGGCTACACCTTC	17	.	TRBD1	TRBJ1-2	TRBV5-6
CASSLDLGTSVTDTQYF	TGCGCCAGCAGCTTGGACCTCGGGACTAGCGTCACAGATACGCAGTATTTT	17	.	TRBD2	TRBJ2-3	TRBV5-1
CAGTGTNYGYTF	TGTGCCGGGACAGGAACTAACTATGGCTACACCTTC	12	.	TRBD1	TRBJ1-2	TRBV30
CASSEFGSNEKLFF	TGTGCCAGCAGTGAATTCGGTTCTAATGAAAAACTGTTTTTT	14	.	.	TRBJ1-4	TRBV6-1
CASSHPWTPTEAFF	TGTGCCAGCAGCCACCCTTGGACACCCACTGAAGCTTTCTTT	14	.	.	TRBJ1-1	TRBV5-4
CASSQSGRGYTEAFF	TGCGCCAGCAGCCAAAGTGGCAGGGGGTACACTGAAGCTTTCTTT	15	.	TRBD1	TRBJ1-1	TRBV5-1